Presented here are 2 T cell receptor beta chains from one specimen sequenced in a study of shared clonotypes between healthy human individuals. Naive-designated CD8 cells lacked CD45RO, were positively enriched for CCR7, and omitted terminally differentiated effector memory CD45RA+ cells. The data were produced by immunoSEQ multiplex PCR, yet TCRdb's version contains in-frame clones alone and is incomplete. Of approximately 1.9 million clones listed, around 93% are singletons. Sequencing used naive CD8+ T cells from PBMCs. These receptors all stem from a man in his late teens or twenties in good health. Some clones in this sample may be carry-over from other donors' samples.

This chain uses TRBV28 with TRBJ2-1, with D possibly being TRBD2 (5 bases). Trimming removed 1 base from V and 3 bases from J, with 13 bases in between. CDR3 length equals 16 residues. Per germline, CDR1 MDHEN and CDR2 SYDVKM. The CDR3 here is CASSLLGRAHYNEQFF. Written as DNA, the CDR3 is TGTGCCAGCAGTTTATTAGGGAGAGCCCACTACAATGAGCAGTTCTTC.

The V gene is TRBV7-8, the J gene TRBJ1-2; TRBD1 is a possible D gene (5 bases). This CDR3 has 15 amino acids. Trimming cost V 8 bases and J 3 bases, with 19 bases left between them. Germline V lookup: CDR1 SGHVS, CDR2 FQNEAQ. This chain's CDR3 is CASGEDAGTDYGYTF. CDR3 sequence (DNA): TGTGCCAGCGGGGAAGACGCCGGGACGGACTATGGCTACACCTTC.